The source of this TCR beta chain is a study of cytomegalovirus exposure and HLA in healthy donors. Study observations and caveats: Sequencing likely generated an artifact that appeared as a cluster of highly shared sequence variants.

Trimming removed 2 bases from V and 0 bases from J, with 10 bases in between. The CDR3 sequence is 16 residues long. Germline values: CDR1 SGHTA, CDR2 FQGNSA. Primers included in the PCR were 60 Vbeta and 13 Jbeta primers. Some clones are missing from TCRdb's copy, which holds only in-frame ones; the method was immunoSEQ multiplex PCR. The sample has 200,000 or so clones, roughly nine tenths seen once. Turning to this clone: Its antigen is still unknown.

Sequenced material: PBMCs. The chain links TRBV7-2 to TRBJ1-4, with unresolved D. This sequence was found in a girl under two years old in good health and CMV-seronegative. The CDR3 bases are TGTGCCAGCAGCTTAAGAGGGCCGGCAACTAATGAAAAACTGTTTTTT. Amino acids: CASSLRGPATNEKLFF.